Below, 32 T cell receptor beta chains from the same sample are listed, as sequenced in a study of resident and recirculating memory T cells in vitiligo. Using immunoSEQ multiplex PCR, the repertoire was profiled, and TCRdb retains in-frame clones only, with some absent. The sample records about 76,000 clones, about 90% being singletons. The material sequenced was blood. Every receptor here comes from a male donor with vitiligo.

The V call is TRBV27, the J call TRBJ1-4, with TRBD1 matching over 8 bases. The germline V gene encodes CDR1 MNHEY and CDR2 SMNVEV (reference sequence). Unmatched junction bases numbered 4, after V lost 5 bases and J lost 5 bases. CDR3 length equals 14 residues. CDR3 DNA: TGTGCCAGCAGTCTTCAGGGGGCGAATGAAAAACTGTTTTTT. Translated, it gives CASSLQGANEKLFF.

The J gene is TRBJ2-1, the V gene TRBV15; TRBD2 aligns across 11 bases. Germline V gene data show CDR1 as LNHNV and CDR2 as YYDKDF (reference sequence). V was pared by 1 base and J by 0 bases, with 5 bases of the junction left unmatched. The CDR3 spans 18 residues. In DNA, the CDR3 is TGTGCCACCAGCAGAGGGCTAGCGGGAGGCTTCTCCTACAATGAGCAGTTCTTC. This codes for CATSRGLAGGFSYNEQFF.

The chain carries TRBV28 and TRBJ1-2, with 7 bases fitting TRBD1. Trimming at V came to 5 bases and at J to 4 bases, leaving 19 bases not matched to a gene. CDR1 is MDHEN and CDR2 is SYDVKM in the germline V gene. The length of the CDR3 is 18 residues. In nucleotides, the CDR3 is TGTGCCAGCAGTCTCCCGTACAGGGGACCTTTGGAGTTCTATGGCTACACCTTC. Protein sequence: CASSLPYRGPLEFYGYTF.

The V and J genes are TRBV28 and TRBJ2-2, with 9 bases lining up with TRBD2. CDR1 MDHEN and CDR2 SYDVKM come from the germline V gene. J lost 5 bases, V lost 3 bases, and 7 bases had no gene match. The length of the CDR3 is 16 residues. CDR3 protein: CASSFPLAGRTGELFF. Written as DNA, the CDR3 is TGTGCCAGCAGTTTCCCCCTAGCGGGAAGGACCGGGGAGCTGTTTTTT.

V and J are TRBV18 and TRBJ1-4, with TRBD1 matching 7 bases. Trimming took 6 bases from V and 2 from J; bases not matched to a gene: 6. Germline assignment: CDR1 KGHSH and CDR2 LQKENI. This CDR3 has 15 residues. CDR3: CASSRGQETNEKLFF. CDR3 nucleotide sequence: TGTGCCAGCTCCCGAGGACAGGAGACTAATGAAAAACTGTTTTTT.

The DNA of the CDR3 is TGCAGCGTTGAAGACACAGTTGGGGCCAACGTCCTGACTTTC. Its protein product is CSVEDTVGANVLTF. The J gene is TRBJ2-6, the V gene TRBV29-1; no definite D call. V gave up 0 bases and J gave up 3 bases, with 6 bases separating them. The CDR3 consists of 14 residues. Germline CDR1 and CDR2: SQVTM and ANQGSEA.

The chain joins TRBV6-5 to TRBJ1-2, with 8 bases identical to TRBD1. The CDR3 is 14 residues long. Germline CDR1 and CDR2: MNHEY and SVGAGI. The junction had 7 bases not matched to a gene; V was cut back by 6 bases and J by 4 bases. In DNA form, the CDR3 reads TGTGCCAGCAGCCAGTGGACAGGGAGCTATGGCTACACCTTC. Translated: CASSQWTGSYGYTF.

The chain recombines TRBV6-1 with TRBJ1-2; 12 nucleotides agree with TRBD1. The length of the CDR3 is 15 residues. CDR1 is MNHNS and CDR2 is SASEGT in the germline V gene. With 4 bases clipped from V and 5 bases from J, the junction kept 5 bases outside the gene matches. CDR3 nucleotides: TGTGCCAGCAGTGGGGACAGGGGGCTTATATATGGCTACACCTTC. Translating it yields CASSGDRGLIYGYTF.

This sequence joins TRBV12-5 and TRBJ2-5; 9 bases map to TRBD2. Germline V lookup: CDR1 LGHNT, CDR2 FRNRAP. This CDR3 region has 15 residues. V dropped 4 bases and J dropped 4; count of bases not matched to a gene: 7. In DNA, the CDR3 is TGTGCTAGTGGTTCAGGACTAGCGACAGGAGAGACCCAGTACTTC. It encodes CASGSGLATGETQYF.

This CDR3 is CASSLVRGRAVNEQFF. The CDR3, as DNA: TGTGCCAGCAGCTTGGTGAGGGGGAGGGCCGTTAATGAGCAGTTCTTC. The chain has TRBV7-9 and TRBJ2-1; D possibly corresponds to TRBD2 (7 bases). This CDR3 has 16 amino acids. Trimming cost V 3 bases and J 7 bases, with 19 bases left between them. The germline CDR1 and CDR2 sequences are SEHNR and FQNEAQ (reference sequence).

This clone was seen just once. The gene calls are TRBV7-9 and TRBJ1-2; 7 bases match TRBD1. V shed 7 bases and J 4 bases; nucleotides not matched to a gene: 15. Germline assignment: CDR1 SEHNR and CDR2 FQNEAQ (reference sequence). This CDR3 comprises 16 residues. For the CDR3, the DNA is TGTGCCAGCACCCCGAGGTGGGACAGAACTTTCTATGGCTACACCTTC. It is translated as CASTPRWDRTFYGYTF.

V usage is TRBV7-3 and J usage is TRBJ2-3; TRBD2 aligns across 11 bases. In germline, CDR1 is SGHTA, CDR2 FQGTGA. The CDR3 spans 16 residues. The V gene end was trimmed by 5 bases and the J gene end by 2 bases; junction bases not matched to a gene: 6. The CDR3 loop is CASSLGLAASTDTQYF. CDR3 DNA: TGTGCCAGCAGCCTGGGACTAGCGGCCTCCACAGATACGCAGTATTTT.

This clone turned up a few times. The chain is built from TRBV28 and TRBJ2-4; 7 nucleotides line up with TRBD1. This CDR3 contains 18 residues. V shed 6 bases, J shed 0 bases, and the junction held 14 bases outside the gene matches. Germline V gene data show CDR1 as MDHEN and CDR2 as SYDVKM. CDR3 bases: TGTGCCAGCAGCTCCTTGGTGGGGGCAGGGGGAGCCAAAAACATTCAGTACTTC. This translates into CASSSLVGAGGAKNIQYF.

The CDR3 here is CASSPLGGPFSYEQYF. The DNA of the CDR3 is TGTGCCAGCAGTCCCCTCGGGGGTCCTTTCTCCTACGAGCAGTACTTC. The chain uses TRBV28 and TRBJ2-7; possibly TRBD2 for D (6 bases). Per germline, CDR1 MDHEN and CDR2 SYDVKM. CDR3 size: 16 residues. Trimming stripped 5 bases from V and 0 bases from J, with 17 bases between. The variable domain in full, completed from reference TRBV28 and TRBJ2-7, reads DVKVTQSSRYLVKRTGEKVFLECVQDMDHENMFWYRQDPGLGLRLIYFSYDVKMKEKGDIPEGYSVSREKKERFSLILESASTNQTSMYLCASSPLGGPFSYEQYFGPGTRLTVT.

The rearrangement links TRBV5-1 to TRBJ2-7; D possibly corresponds to TRBD2 (6 bases). From germline, CDR1 is SGHRS and CDR2 YFSETQ. The V end lost 4 bases, the J end lost 4 bases, and 24 bases lay between the germline ends. This CDR3 spans 17 amino acids. The CDR3 sequence: CASSRTPGTPTSYEQYF. CDR3 coding DNA: TGCGCCAGCAGCAGGACCCCTGGGACTCCCACATCTTACGAGCAGTACTTC.

This clone was detected only once. The V and J genes are TRBV19 and TRBJ1-1, with TRBD1 matching over 7 bases. CDR1 and CDR2 (germline): LNHDA, SQIVND (reference sequence). There are 13 residues in the CDR3. The V and J ends lost 8 bases and 7 bases, in that order; junction bases with no gene match: 10. CDR3 loop: CASFGQVHSEAFF. DNA for the CDR3: TGTGCCAGTTTCGGACAGGTGCACAGTGAAGCTTTCTTT. The full variable domain, rest sourced from reference TRBV19 and TRBJ1-1, is DGGITQSPKYLFRKEGQNVTLSCEQNLNHDAMYWYRQDPGQGLRLIYYSQIVNDFQKGDIAEGYSVSREKKESFPLTVTSAQKNPTAFYLCASFGQVHSEAFFGQGTRLTVV.

This clone has a single count. J is TRBJ1-1 and V is TRBV28; D is undetermined. Between the trimmed V and J ends, which lost 6 bases and 6 bases, there was a span of 14 bases. The V gene's germline CDR1 is MDHEN and CDR2 SYDVKM. There are 13 residues in the CDR3. In nucleotides, the CDR3 is TGTGCCAGCAGACCCGGGAGATACGCTGAAGCTTTCTTT. This encodes CASRPGRYAEAFF.

The rearrangement uses TRBV29-1 and TRBJ1-2; the match to TRBD1 covers 8 bases. The CDR3 contains 13 residues. Trimming took 6 bases from V and 5 from J; bases not matched to a gene: 8. Germline CDR1 and CDR2: SQVTM and ANQGSEA. The CDR3 coding sequence is TGCAGCGTCCAGGGGGCCGAACCTTATGGCTACACCTTC. Its translation is CSVQGAEPYGYTF. Complete variable domain (other parts from reference TRBV29-1 and TRBJ1-2): SAVISQKPSRDICQRGTSLTIQCQVDSQVTMMFWYRQQPGQSLTLIATANQGSEATYESGFVIDKFPISRPNLTFSTLTVSNMSPEDSSIYLCSVQGAEPYGYTFGSGTRLTVV.

The chain links TRBV27 to TRBJ2-7; D not certain. V was cut by 2 bases and J by 2 bases, with 10 bases left in between. The CDR3 is made up of 14 amino acids. CDR1 is MNHEY and CDR2 is SMNVEV in the germline V gene (reference sequence). Here the CDR3 DNA reads TGTGCCAGCAGTTTAGGGCTTTCCACCTACGAGCAGTACTTC. This encodes CASSLGLSTYEQYF.

This clone turned up a few times. V and J are TRBV25-1 and TRBJ1-2; 9 bases are shared with TRBD1. The V segment lost 6 bases and the J segment 13 bases; nucleotides outside the gene matches: 9. The CDR3 has 12 residues. Per the germline V gene, CDR1 is MGHDK and CDR2 is SYGVNS. The CDR3 reads CASSPGQGLFTF. DNA of the CDR3: TGTGCCAGCAGCCCGGGACAGGGTTTATTCACCTTC.

This chain uses TRBV7-9 with TRBJ2-1; D is perhaps TRBD2 (6 bases). Germline CDR1 reads SEHNR; CDR2 reads FQNEAQ (reference sequence). Deletions cut 1 base from V and 0 bases from J, with 7 bases between. The CDR3 is made up of 15 amino acids. CDR3: CASSLVGGSYNEQFF. The CDR3 DNA follows: TGTGCCAGCAGCTTAGTGGGAGGCTCCTACAATGAGCAGTTCTTC.

The chain recombines TRBV7-3 with TRBJ2-1; D is uncertain. The CDR3 runs to 13 residues. Germline V gives CDR1 SGHTA, CDR2 FQGTGA. Deletions cut 2 bases from V and 5 bases from J, with 7 bases between. The CDR3: CASSLQRDNEQFF. DNA of the CDR3: TGTGCCAGCAGCTTACAGCGAGACAATGAGCAGTTCTTC.

The gene calls are TRBV5-1 and TRBJ1-1; tentative D call: TRBD1 (6 bases). The CDR3 sequence is 14 residues long. Germline loops: CDR1 SGHRS, CDR2 YFSETQ. Trimming shortened V by 4 bases and J by 5 bases, and 15 bases separated the two germline ends. The CDR3 sequence is CASSITAGATEAFF. The CDR3 DNA sequence: TGCGCCAGCAGCATAACAGCAGGGGCGACTGAAGCTTTCTTT.

The chain has TRBV4-2 and TRBJ1-2, with D possibly matching TRBD1 (6 bases). CDR3 length: 15 amino acids. Trimming stripped 1 base from V and 8 bases from J, with 17 bases between. From germline, CDR1 is LGHNA and CDR2 YNFKEQ. CDR3 bases: TGTGCCAGCAGCCAAGTACGGGCAGGGGTAGGCGGCTACACCTTC. It yields the protein CASSQVRAGVGGYTF.

This rearrangement joins TRBV30 to TRBJ2-7, with D maybe TRBD2 (5 bases). V was pared by 5 bases and J by 0 bases, with 8 bases between. This CDR3 spans 12 amino acids. In germline, CDR1 is GTSNPN, CDR2 SVGIG (reference sequence). The DNA for the CDR3 is TGTGCCTGGGGACTGGGCTCCTACGAGCAGTACTTC. It yields the protein CAWGLGSYEQYF.

This clone was recorded only once. The genes are TRBV12-2 and TRBJ1-4; the D call in the table, TRBD1, was not verified against the DNA. TRBV12-2 is a recognized pseudogene. This CDR3 comprises 19 residues. The CDR3 DNA follows: TGTGCAAGTCGCTTTGATCCCCAACAGGGGGGGTATTCAGTGAAAAAACTGTTTTTT. Its translation is CASRFDPQQGGYSVKKLFF.

This chain connects TRBV2 to TRBJ2-7; D is undetermined. V lost 6 bases and J lost 7, with 7 bases in between. CDR3 length equals 10 residues. Germline loops: CDR1 SNHLY, CDR2 FYNNEI. This chain's CDR3 is CASRTGEQYF. In nucleotides, the CDR3 is TGTGCCAGCAGGACGGGTGAGCAGTACTTC.

This sequence joins TRBV28 and TRBJ2-3; 8 bases line up with TRBD1. Germline-derived CDR1 and CDR2 are MDHEN and SYDVKM. Trimming took 1 base from V and 5 from J; bases not matched to a gene: 5. This CDR3 comprises 15 residues. The CDR3 is CASSLFQGAGDTQYF. Written as DNA, the CDR3 is TGTGCCAGCAGTTTATTTCAGGGGGCGGGAGATACGCAGTATTTT.

The chain couples TRBV19 to TRBJ1-1; tentative D call: TRBD1 (5 bases). The CDR3 is made up of 15 amino acids. Looked up from germline, CDR1 is LNHDA and CDR2 is SQIVND (reference sequence). V gave up 7 bases and J gave up 1 base, with 16 bases separating them. As DNA, the CDR3 is TGTGCCAGTACGCAGGGCTACAGAGGGAACACTGAAGCTTTCTTT. It yields the protein CASTQGYRGNTEAFF.

This chain connects TRBV6-1 to TRBJ1-2, with D perhaps matching TRBD1 (6 bases). The V gene lost 6 bases and the J gene lost 4 bases, with 15 bases spanning the gap. The CDR3 sequence is 14 residues long. The V gene's germline CDR1 is MNHNS and CDR2 SASEGT. For the CDR3, the DNA is TGTGCCAGCAGGACACCACAGGGAATCTATGGCTACACCTTC. Translating gives CASRTPQGIYGYTF.

V gene TRBV27 combines with J gene TRBJ2-2; 10 bases line up with TRBD2. With 5 bases clipped from V and 2 bases from J, the junction kept 5 bases outside the gene matches. From germline, CDR1 is MNHEY and CDR2 SMNVEV (reference sequence). The CDR3 consists of 16 residues. For the CDR3, the DNA is TGTGCCAGCAGTATCTGGACTAGCGGAAACACCGGGGAGCTGTTTTTT. It codes for CASSIWTSGNTGELFF.

This clone was observed a handful of times. The chain joins TRBV27 to TRBJ2-7; 9 bases fit TRBD2. Germline V CDR1 and CDR2: MNHEY, SMNVEV (reference sequence). Trimming took 8 bases from V and 2 from J; bases not matched to a gene: 10. CDR3 length equals 15 residues. CDR3 nucleotide sequence: TGTGCCAGCGCCTGGGGCGGGAGGGCCACCTACGAGCAGTACTTC. It codes for CASAWGGRATYEQYF.